Shown below are 30 T cell receptor beta chains from a single sample sequenced in a study of blood T cell repertoires in COVID-19. TCRdb's table, derived via immunoSEQ multiplex PCR, lists solely in-frame clones and lacks some. The sample holds some 90,000 clones, nearly 90% seen once. The sequenced sample was peripheral blood. The receptors originated from a woman of 80 years or more with active or convalescent COVID-19.

The J gene is TRBJ1-1, the V gene TRBV28; tentative D call: TRBD1 (6 bases). There are 16 residues in the CDR3. Germline loops: CDR1 MDHEN, CDR2 SYDVKM. V dropped 2 bases and J dropped 0 bases, with 13 bases sitting between them. This CDR3 reads CASSLVMGALNTEAFF. CDR3 sequence (DNA): TGTGCCAGCAGTTTAGTAATGGGGGCGTTGAACACTGAAGCTTTCTTT.

The chain links TRBV15 to TRBJ2-4; a weak D match, TRBD2 (6 bases). Deletions cut 3 bases from V and 8 bases from J, with 20 bases between. In germline, CDR1 is LNHNV, CDR2 YYDKDF (reference sequence). The CDR3 extends over 16 amino acids. Here the CDR3 DNA reads TGTGCCACCAGCAGGGGACTCGACGGGAGTACTCACATTCAGTACTTC. Its protein product is CATSRGLDGSTHIQYF.

The chain is built from TRBV20-1 and TRBJ1-2; 9 bases line up with TRBD1. With V trimmed by 7 bases and J by 12 bases, 9 bases remained unmatched. This CDR3 contains 11 residues. The germline gives CDR1 DFQATT, CDR2 SNEGSKA (reference sequence). The CDR3 reads CSVGQGPAHTF. The CDR3 DNA is TGCAGTGTTGGACAGGGGCCGGCGCACACCTTC.

The rearrangement uses TRBV7-2 and TRBJ1-2; TRBD1 agrees at 8 bases. CDR1 and CDR2 (germline): SGHTA, FQGNSA. The V segment lost 2 bases and the J segment 8 bases; nucleotides outside the gene matches: 7. The CDR3 runs 14 residues. CDR3 in DNA: TGTGCCAGCAGCTTACAGGGGGCGAGGAGGGGCTACACCTTC. Protein: CASSLQGARRGYTF.

This chain uses TRBV6-5 with TRBJ1-6; D might be TRBD1 (6 bases). Trimming took 8 bases from V and 6 from J, leaving 11 bases between them. The germline V gene encodes CDR1 MNHEY and CDR2 SVGAGI. The CDR3 runs 13 residues. As DNA, the CDR3 is TGTGCCAGCTATCTAGGGGGTAATTCACCCCTCCACTTT. It codes for CASYLGGNSPLHF.

V is TRBV10-3 and J is TRBJ1-2; D might be TRBD1 (5 bases). The V end was cut by 4 bases, the J end by 0 bases, with 12 bases between. The CDR3 length is 15 residues. Per the germline V gene, CDR1 is ENHRY and CDR2 is SYGVKD. CDR3 bases: TGTGCCATCAGTGGGGAGGGGCGAGCTAACTATGGCTACACCTTC. It translates to CAISGEGRANYGYTF.

The chain uses TRBV7-9 and TRBJ1-6, with TRBD1 matching over 8 bases. Germline V gene data show CDR1 as SEHNR and CDR2 as FQNEAQ (reference sequence). The CDR3 is made up of 16 amino acids. With 5 bases clipped from V and 1 base from J, the junction kept 4 bases outside the gene matches. DNA of the CDR3: TGTGCCAGCAGCCGGGACAGGAATTCCTATAATTCACCCCTCCACTTT. Translating it yields CASSRDRNSYNSPLHF.

The chain is built from TRBV2 and TRBJ1-3; unclear D gene. This CDR3 is 15 amino acids long. The V gene's germline CDR1 is SNHLY and CDR2 FYNNEI. V lost 6 bases and J 0 bases, leaving 12 bases between the germline ends. CDR3 residues: CASSFSTNSGNTIYF. The CDR3 nucleotides read TGTGCCAGCAGCTTTTCGACAAACTCTGGAAACACCATATATTTT.

The chain employs TRBV5-3 and TRBJ2-1, with TRBD2 matching 10 bases. TRBV5-3 is filed as an ORF, its function uncertain. CDR3 length: 16 amino acids. V was clipped by 0 bases and J by 8 bases; unmatched bases: 8. CDR3 sequence (DNA): TGTGCCAGAAGCTTGGGAGGGCTAGCGGGAGCCCATGAGCAGTTCTTC. It yields the protein CARSLGGLAGAHEQFF.

In this sample, this clone turned up once. This chain connects TRBV2 to TRBJ1-1, with TRBD1 matching over 9 bases. Trimming removed 6 bases from V and 8 bases from J; junction bases left unmatched: 4. In germline, CDR1 is SNHLY, CDR2 FYNNEI. The CDR3 length is 12 residues. Here the CDR3 DNA reads TGTGCCAGCAGCGTCGGGACAGGGGAAGCTTTCTTT. Its translation is CASSVGTGEAFF.

The CDR3 nucleotides read TGTGCCAGCAGCTTAGTGTCGGGGGGCTCCTACGAGCAGTACTTC. Amino acid sequence: CASSLVSGGSYEQYF. The chain employs TRBV11-2 and TRBJ2-7, with 7 bases matching TRBD2. After removal of 1 base from V and 0 bases from J, the junction contained 3 bases not matched to a gene. This CDR3 is built from 15 residues. Looked up from germline, CDR1 is SGHAT and CDR2 is FQNNGV.

V is TRBV29-1 and J is TRBJ1-1; no reliable D call. CDR1 is SQVTM and CDR2 is ANQGSEA in the germline V gene. The CDR3 length is 14 residues. The V and J ends lost 2 bases and 3 bases respectively, with 13 bases between them. CDR3: CSVEPKPQDTEAFF. In DNA form, the CDR3 reads TGCAGCGTTGAACCAAAACCACAAGACACTGAAGCTTTCTTT.

V gene TRBV15 combines with J gene TRBJ2-1; 7 bases map to TRBD2. Germline V gives CDR1 LNHNV, CDR2 YYDKDF (reference sequence). This CDR3 comprises 14 residues. The J segment lost 3 bases and the V segment lost 8 bases, leaving 7 bases of the junction unmatched. The CDR3 sequence: CATSGPSGYNEQFF. The CDR3 coding sequence is TGTGCCACCTCAGGACCTAGCGGCTACAATGAGCAGTTCTTC.

The genes are TRBV6-5 and TRBJ2-7, with 10 positions matching TRBD2. CDR1 is MNHEY, CDR2 SVGAGI, per germline. V gave up 7 bases and J gave up 4 bases; unmatched junction bases: 4. The CDR3 has 13 residues. The CDR3: CASKLAGSYEQYF. Here the CDR3 DNA reads TGTGCCAGCAAACTAGCGGGGAGTTACGAGCAGTACTTC.

This chain joins TRBV9 and TRBJ2-7, with TRBD1 matching over 10 bases. J lost 5 bases, V lost 1 base, and 3 bases had no gene match. CDR1 is SGDLS and CDR2 is YYNGEE in the germline V gene. The CDR3 is 14 residues long. This CDR3 is CASSVSTGGNEQYF. CDR3 sequence (DNA): TGTGCCAGCAGCGTATCGACAGGGGGCAACGAGCAGTACTTC.

Written as DNA, the CDR3 is TGTGCCAGCAGCTTAGACAGGGGACAAGAGACCCAGTACTTC. This translates into CASSLDRGQETQYF. The genes are TRBV11-2 and TRBJ2-5; TRBD1 is a possible D gene (6 bases). The CDR3 is 14 residues long. Trimming left V 0 bases short and J 2 bases short, with 7 bases between. CDR1 and CDR2 (germline): SGHAT, FQNNGV.

The rearrangement joins TRBV5-4 to TRBJ2-1; the match to TRBD2 covers 14 bases. CDR1 and CDR2 from the germline V gene are SGHNT and YYREEE (reference sequence). The CDR3 extends over 15 amino acids. V was pared by 5 bases and J by 10 bases, with 8 bases of the junction left unmatched. As DNA, the CDR3 is TGTGCCAGCAGACCCGGGACTAGCGGGAGTAAGGAGCAGTTCTTC. Amino acid sequence: CASRPGTSGSKEQFF.

The V call is TRBV27, the J call TRBJ1-5; D is perhaps TRBD1 (6 bases). The CDR3 has 14 amino acids. The V gene's germline CDR1 is MNHEY and CDR2 SMNVEV (reference sequence). V lost 7 bases, J lost 6 bases, and 16 bases lay in between. The CDR3 here is CASTETGGTQPQHF. The CDR3 DNA follows: TGTGCCAGCACCGAGACAGGAGGAACTCAGCCCCAGCATTTT.

V gene TRBV7-2 combines with J gene TRBJ2-7; possible D gene TRBD1, 5 bases. V lost 3 bases, J lost 7 bases, and 13 bases lay in between. The CDR3 is 13 residues long. CDR1 SGHTA and CDR2 FQGNSA come from the germline V gene. DNA of the CDR3: TGTGCCAGCAGCTTGCAGGGCCCCGGGGAGCAGTACTTC. Protein sequence: CASSLQGPGEQYF.

The chain couples TRBV5-6 to TRBJ2-1; D is perhaps TRBD2 (7 bases). The CDR3 has 16 residues. Trimming left V 6 bases short and J 5 bases short, with 21 bases between. Germline V CDR1 and CDR2: SGHDT, YYEEEE. Here the CDR3 reads CASTRGGRESHNEQFF. CDR3 bases: TGTGCCAGCACCAGGGGAGGGCGGGAGTCCCACAATGAGCAGTTCTTC.

This chain connects TRBV5-1 to TRBJ2-3; D gene ambiguous. CDR1 and CDR2 from the germline V gene are SGHRS and YFSETQ. This CDR3 contains 11 residues. Trimming removed 8 bases at V and 2 bases at J, with 6 bases between. The DNA for the CDR3 is TGCGCCAGTAGAATCACAGATACGCAGTATTTT. This codes for CASRITDTQYF. Full variable domain (missing parts from reference TRBV5-1 and TRBJ2-3): KAGVTQTPRYLIKTRGQQVTLSCSPISGHRSVSWYQQTPGQGLQFLFEYFSETQRNKGNFPGRFSGRQFSNSRSEMNVSTLELGDSALYLCASRITDTQYFGPGTRLTVL.

The gene calls are TRBV24-1 and TRBJ2-1; D ambiguous. Per germline, CDR1 KGHDR and CDR2 SFDVKD. Trimming left V 4 bases short and J 7 bases short, with 13 bases between. The CDR3 contains 14 residues. The chain's CDR3 is CATSEAQIPNEQFF. CDR3 nucleotides: TGTGCCACCAGTGAGGCACAGATCCCTAATGAGCAGTTCTTC.

This clone was recorded once. The chain employs TRBV11-2 and TRBJ1-1, with unresolved D. The CDR3 consists of 15 residues. CDR1 and CDR2 from the germline V gene are SGHAT and FQNNGV. V was cut by 0 bases and J by 1 base, with 9 bases left in between. The CDR3 here is CASSLDRGGNTEAFF. The CDR3 DNA sequence: TGTGCCAGCAGCTTAGATCGAGGAGGGAACACTGAAGCTTTCTTT. The full variable domain, with the rest looked up from reference TRBV11-2 and TRBJ1-1, is EAGVAQSPRYKIIEKRQSVAFWCNPISGHATLYWYQQILGQGPKLLIQFQNNGVVDDSQLPKDRFSAERLKGVDSTLKIQPAKLEDSAVYLCASSLDRGGNTEAFFGQGTRLTVV.

The chain recombines TRBV7-3 with TRBJ2-3; TRBD1 is a possible D gene (6 bases). CDR1 and CDR2 from the germline V gene are SGHTA and FQGTGA. The V and J ends lost 5 bases and 1 base respectively, with 16 bases between them. The CDR3 has 16 amino acids. CDR3 sequence reads: CASSPSGNRGTDTQYF. CDR3 nucleotide sequence: TGTGCCAGCAGCCCCTCAGGGAACAGGGGCACAGATACGCAGTATTTT.

The gene calls are TRBV28 and TRBJ2-1; D is perhaps TRBD1 (5 bases). CDR1 is MDHEN and CDR2 is SYDVKM in the germline V gene. The V end was cut by 5 bases, the J end by 4 bases, with 21 bases between. The CDR3 contains 17 residues. The CDR3 is CASSPPPAGIGYNEQFF. CDR3 in DNA: TGTGCCAGCAGTCCGCCCCCCGCAGGGATCGGGTACAATGAGCAGTTCTTC.

The chain combines TRBV28 with TRBJ1-1; maybe TRBD1 (5 bases). V was pared by 6 bases and J by 2 bases, with 13 bases between. In germline, CDR1 is MDHEN, CDR2 SYDVKM. The CDR3 runs to 14 residues. The CDR3 region is CASSPPRGNTEAFF. As DNA, the CDR3 is TGTGCCAGCAGCCCACCAAGGGGAAACACTGAAGCTTTCTTT.

The chain uses TRBV6-6 and TRBJ1-1; D not resolved. The CDR3 is made up of 15 amino acids. Trimming stripped 5 bases from V and 7 bases from J, with 20 bases between. The germline V gene has CDR1 MNHNY and CDR2 SVGAGI (reference sequence). CDR3 protein: CASSPPGPRSGEAFF. In DNA form, the CDR3 reads TGTGCCAGCAGTCCTCCCGGGCCCCGGAGCGGTGAAGCTTTCTTT.

The gene calls are TRBV5-1 and TRBJ1-1; possible D gene TRBD1, 5 bases. The germline CDR1 and CDR2 sequences are SGHRS and YFSETQ. The CDR3 runs 14 residues. The ends were cut back, 1 base at V and 6 bases at J, with 13 bases in the middle. CDR3 protein: CASSLSWGESEAFF. The CDR3 DNA sequence: TGCGCCAGCAGCTTGAGTTGGGGGGAATCTGAAGCTTTCTTT.

The V and J genes are TRBV5-1 and TRBJ2-7, with 8 bases that match TRBD2. The germline V gene has CDR1 SGHRS and CDR2 YFSETQ. After removal of 0 bases from V and 5 bases from J, the junction contained 10 bases not matched to a gene. The CDR3 contains 16 residues. The CDR3 reads CASSLDRGGGGHEQYF. DNA of the CDR3: TGCGCCAGCAGCTTGGATCGGGGGGGTGGAGGCCACGAGCAGTACTTC.

The chain joins TRBV5-1 to TRBJ2-5, with a possible D match to TRBD1 (5 bases). The CDR3 spans 14 residues. CDR1 and CDR2 (germline): SGHRS, YFSETQ. V was pared by 1 base and J by 5 bases, with 12 bases between. The CDR3 region has the DNA TGCGCCAGCAGCTTGTCCAGGGCGGAGGAGACCCAGTACTTC. Translated: CASSLSRAEETQYF. Full variable domain (remainder filled in from reference TRBV5-1 and TRBJ2-5): KAGVTQTPRYLIKTRGQQVTLSCSPISGHRSVSWYQQTPGQGLQFLFEYFSETQRNKGNFPGRFSGRQFSNSRSEMNVSTLELGDSALYLCASSLSRAEETQYFGPGTRLLVL.